This T cell receptor (beta chain) derives from a study of cytomegalovirus exposure and HLA in healthy donors. The PCR made use of 60 Vbeta and 13 Jbeta primers. Some clones are missing from TCRdb's copy, which holds only in-frame ones; the method was immunoSEQ multiplex PCR. The sample has over 150,000 clones; about 85% are singletons. Study conclusions and caveats: Most CMV-associated TCR beta chains appeared HLA-restricted in a later analysis.

About this clone: What it binds is not known.

The CDR3 runs to 14 residues. Per germline, CDR1 LGHNT and CDR2 FRNRAP. Donors consisted of healthy bone marrow donors. The rearrangement links TRBV12-5 to TRBJ2-5; 7 bases match TRBD2. The J call is doubtful: the DNA matches TRBJ2-7 better. The sample consisted of PBMCs. This clonotype was obtained from a young man in good health and CMV-seropositive. The CDR3 protein is CASGPESGTYEQYF. CDR3 nucleotide sequence: TGTGCTAGTGGTCCGGAAAGCGGGACCTACGAGCAGTACTTC.